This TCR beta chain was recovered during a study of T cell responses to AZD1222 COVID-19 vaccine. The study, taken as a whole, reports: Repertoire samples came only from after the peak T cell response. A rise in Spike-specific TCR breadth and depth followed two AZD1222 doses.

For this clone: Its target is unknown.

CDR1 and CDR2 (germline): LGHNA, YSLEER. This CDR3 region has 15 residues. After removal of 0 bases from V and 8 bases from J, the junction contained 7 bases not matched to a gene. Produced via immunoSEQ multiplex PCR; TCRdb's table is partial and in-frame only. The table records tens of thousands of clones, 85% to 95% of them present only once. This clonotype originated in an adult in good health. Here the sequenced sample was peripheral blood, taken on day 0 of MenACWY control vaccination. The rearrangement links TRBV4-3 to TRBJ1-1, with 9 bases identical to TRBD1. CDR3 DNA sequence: TGCGCCAGCAGCCAAGATTTGGGACAGGGCTGGGAAGCTTTCTTT. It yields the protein CASSQDLGQGWEAFF.